These 23 T cell receptor beta chains were all obtained from the same sample, sequenced in a study of radiotherapy plus CTLA-4 blockade in lung cancer. Generated by immunoSEQ multiplex PCR, the TCRdb table keeps only in-frame clones and is missing some. Among roughly 90,000 clones listed, approximately 78% were seen once. Sequenced material: peripheral blood, taken from a patient treated with radiotherapy plus ipilimumab. The receptors derive from a human donor with non-small cell lung cancer that progressed on radiotherapy plus ipilimumab.

The J gene is TRBJ2-7, the V gene TRBV7-2, with 8 bases identical to TRBD1. Germline V gene lookup returns CDR1 SGHTA and CDR2 FQGNSA. CDR3 length: 16 residues. V trimming: 5 bases; J trimming: 6 bases; junction bases outside the gene matches: 15. The CDR3 loop reads CASSRKLSDRATEQYF. The CDR3 DNA reads as TGTGCCAGCAGCCGGAAGTTGTCGGACAGGGCGACCGAGCAGTACTTC.

This clone is a singleton in its sample. The chain carries TRBV11-2 and TRBJ1-2, with TRBD1 as a possible D gene (6 bases). Germline CDR1 reads SGHAT; CDR2 reads FQNNGV. Trimming took off 3 bases at V and 8 bases at J, with 13 bases between the two ends. This CDR3 is 13 amino acids long. The CDR3 region has the DNA TGTGCCAGCAGCTTCGGTGCGGGGGGCGGCTACACCTTC. This sequence encodes CASSFGAGGGYTF.

The rearrangement joins TRBV4-1 to TRBJ2-5; D is possibly TRBD1 (5 bases). The CDR3 has 14 amino acids. Germline assignment: CDR1 MGHRA and CDR2 YSYEKL. Trimming shortened V by 1 base and J by 6 bases, and 12 bases separated the two germline ends. CDR3 nucleotides: TGCGCCAGCAGCCAAGTGATAGGGGATAAGACCCAGTACTTC. This gives the protein CASSQVIGDKTQYF.

The chain employs TRBV30 and TRBJ2-1, with 10 bases aligning to TRBD2. Germline assignment: CDR1 GTSNPN and CDR2 SVGIG (reference sequence). Unmatched junction bases numbered 2, after V lost 0 bases and J lost 3 bases. The CDR3 runs to 15 residues. In nucleotides, the CDR3 is TGTGCCTGGAGTGTACTAGCGGGACACTACAATGAGCAGTTCTTC. Translating gives CAWSVLAGHYNEQFF.

V usage is TRBV19 and J usage is TRBJ2-1; D is undetermined. V lost 4 bases and J lost 3, with 10 bases in between. The CDR3 covers 14 residues. Germline values: CDR1 LNHDA, CDR2 SQIVND (reference sequence). CDR3 sequence reads: CASSTGRDYNEQFF. The CDR3 nucleotides read TGTGCCAGTAGTACCGGAAGAGACTACAATGAGCAGTTCTTC.

The chain couples TRBV11-2 to TRBJ2-7, with TRBD1 matching over 7 bases. This CDR3 contains 14 residues. J lost 7 bases, V lost 1 base, and 7 bases had no gene match. CDR1 SGHAT and CDR2 FQNNGV come from the germline V gene. CDR3 sequence reads: CASSLGGGAMEQYF. In DNA, the CDR3 is TGTGCCAGCAGCTTAGGAGGGGGCGCGATGGAGCAGTACTTC.

The chain has TRBV5-4 and TRBJ2-5; 11 nucleotides agree with TRBD2. Germline CDR1 SGHNT, CDR2 YYREEE (reference sequence). V lost 2 bases, J lost 4 bases, and 7 bases stayed unmatched. The CDR3 covers 16 residues. The CDR3 here is CASSLETSGSGETQYF. CDR3 sequence (DNA): TGTGCCAGCAGCTTAGAAACTAGCGGGAGCGGAGAGACCCAGTACTTC.

The CDR3: CATSRILSGLNEQFF. The CDR3 nucleotides read TGTGCCACCAGCAGAATCCTCTCAGGACTCAATGAGCAGTTCTTC. J is TRBJ2-1 and V is TRBV15, with D possibly TRBD2 on 5 matching bases. The length of the CDR3 is 15 residues. Between the trimmed V and J ends, which lost 2 bases and 6 bases, there was a span of 14 bases. Germline loops: CDR1 LNHNV, CDR2 YYDKDF (reference sequence).

The chain couples TRBV6-1 to TRBJ1-5, with D maybe TRBD1 (6 bases). CDR1 MNHNS and CDR2 SASEGT come from the germline V gene. CDR3 length: 14 residues. The germline V and J ends were trimmed by 3 bases and 4 bases, with 10 bases remaining between them. CDR3: CASSELQGNQPQHF. The CDR3, as DNA: TGTGCCAGCAGTGAGCTACAGGGAAATCAGCCCCAGCATTTT.

The chain employs TRBV5-1 and TRBJ1-4; D remains unclear. The CDR3 contains 15 residues. V lost 0 bases, J lost 0 bases, and 6 bases lay in between. Germline V gene sequence: CDR1 SGHRS, CDR2 YFSETQ. The CDR3 sequence is CASSLVGATNEKLFF. The CDR3 region has the DNA TGCGCCAGCAGCTTGGTCGGTGCAACTAATGAAAAACTGTTTTTT.

J is TRBJ2-3 and V is TRBV27, with TRBD2 identical over 10 bases. The CDR3 runs to 15 residues. J lost 6 bases, V lost 4 bases, and 7 bases had no gene match. CDR1 and CDR2 from the germline V gene are MNHEY and SMNVEV (reference sequence). CDR3 DNA sequence: TGTGCCAGCAGTTCCCCTAGCGGGAGTAGCGATACGCAGTATTTT. It encodes CASSSPSGSSDTQYF.

The chain uses TRBV27 and TRBJ2-7; D may be TRBD1 (6 bases). V gave up 6 bases and J gave up 1 base, with 22 bases separating them. The CDR3 covers 17 residues. Germline-derived CDR1 and CDR2 are MNHEY and SMNVEV (reference sequence). CDR3 nucleotide sequence: TGTGCCAGCAGCCTGACTCCCCCCCCTACAGGGTCCTACGAGCAGTACTTC. It encodes CASSLTPPPTGSYEQYF.

This chain connects TRBV5-4 to TRBJ2-1, with 13 bases aligning to TRBD2. The V segment lost 4 bases and the J segment 7 bases; nucleotides outside the gene matches: 2. This CDR3 has 14 amino acids. The germline CDR1 and CDR2 sequences are SGHNT and YYREEE (reference sequence). Here the CDR3 DNA reads TGTGCCAGCAGCAGGACTAGCGGGAGTAATGAGCAGTTCTTC. Translation: CASSRTSGSNEQFF.

The rearrangement links TRBV5-1 to TRBJ1-1; perhaps TRBD1 as D (5 bases). The germline CDR1 and CDR2 sequences are SGHRS and YFSETQ. This CDR3 region has 15 residues. V dropped 0 bases and J dropped 3 bases, with 12 bases sitting between them. The chain's CDR3 is CASSLGEGTDTEAFF. DNA for the CDR3: TGCGCCAGCAGCTTGGGAGAGGGGACGGACACTGAAGCTTTCTTT.

The V and J genes are TRBV28 and TRBJ1-3; unclear D gene. The V and J ends lost 1 base and 7 bases respectively, with 5 bases between them. This CDR3 contains 12 residues. The germline CDR1 and CDR2 sequences are MDHEN and SYDVKM. CDR3 in DNA: TGTGCCAGCAGTTTATTAAAGAACACCATATATTTT. Translation: CASSLLKNTIYF.

V and J are TRBV2 and TRBJ1-1, with no clear D. Germline values: CDR1 SNHLY, CDR2 FYNNEI. This CDR3 region has 13 residues. V lost 1 base to trimming and J lost 3 bases, with 6 bases between them. This CDR3 reads CASSEDRYTEAFF. The CDR3 nucleotides read TGTGCCAGCAGTGAAGATCGTTACACTGAAGCTTTCTTT.

The chain recombines TRBV18 with TRBJ2-1; D perhaps matches TRBD1 (5 bases). The CDR3 length is 15 residues. CDR1 and CDR2 (germline): KGHSH, LQKENI. Trimming pared 4 bases from V and 1 base from J, leaving 11 bases between. In DNA form, the CDR3 reads TGTGCCAGCTCACGAGACAGATTATCCTACAATGAGCAGTTCTTC. Protein product: CASSRDRLSYNEQFF.

The chain has TRBV5-4 and TRBJ1-2; no firm D call. From germline, CDR1 is SGHNT and CDR2 YYREEE (reference sequence). V dropped 0 bases and J dropped 4 bases, with 4 bases sitting between them. The length of the CDR3 is 12 residues. The CDR3 protein is CASSLGFYGYTF. The CDR3 nucleotides are TGTGCCAGCAGCTTGGGATTCTATGGCTACACCTTC.

The chain uses TRBV29-1 and TRBJ2-3; D is perhaps TRBD1 (6 bases). V dropped 6 bases and J dropped 3 bases, with 16 bases sitting between them. This CDR3 spans 14 amino acids. In germline, CDR1 is SQVTM, CDR2 ANQGSEA. CDR3 region: CSVDNRESTDTQYF. Written as DNA, the CDR3 is TGCAGCGTAGACAACAGGGAGAGTACAGATACGCAGTATTTT.

Points on this clone: One end of the junction varies from germline; a read error may be responsible. The chain is built from TRBV28 and TRBJ1-4; D ambiguous. The CDR3 length is 11 residues. The V gene's germline CDR1 is MDHEN and CDR2 SYDVKM. CDR3 in DNA: TGTGCCGGCAGTCACAAGGAAAAACTGTTTTTT. Its translation is CAGSHKEKLFF.

The genes are TRBV5-1 and TRBJ2-3; D is unresolved. Germline V gives CDR1 SGHRS, CDR2 YFSETQ. V lost 4 bases, J lost 1 base, and 19 bases lay in between. The CDR3 is made up of 17 amino acids. CDR3 sequence reads: CASSGGTGIRGTDTQYF. DNA of the CDR3: TGCGCCAGCAGCGGTGGTACTGGGATAAGGGGCACAGATACGCAGTATTTT.

This clone was observed once. The rearrangement uses TRBV5-6 and TRBJ1-2; TRBD1 is a possible D gene (6 bases). Germline V gene data show CDR1 as SGHDT and CDR2 as YYEEEE. V was pared by 4 bases and J by 8 bases, with 18 bases between. CDR3 size: 14 residues. CDR3 DNA sequence: TGTGCCAGCAGCCAGGCAACAGGGAGGAACGGCTACACCTTC. Translating it yields CASSQATGRNGYTF.

V is TRBV6-5 and J is TRBJ1-1; perhaps TRBD1 as D (6 bases). V was trimmed by 8 bases and J by 4 bases, leaving 14 bases between them. The CDR3 has 13 amino acids. The germline V gene has CDR1 MNHEY and CDR2 SVGAGI. CDR3 region: CASQQGGSTEAFF. The CDR3 coding sequence is TGTGCCAGCCAACAGGGAGGGAGCACTGAAGCTTTCTTT.